This T cell receptor (beta chain) emerged from a study of beta chain features in type 1 diabetes. About the study: The patient and healthy donor groups were comparable for age, gender and cell yields.

For this clone: Its antigen is undetermined.

Trimming took off 3 bases at V and 2 bases at J, with 4 bases between the two ends. The CDR3 spans 13 residues. CDR1 and CDR2 (germline): MDHEN, SYDVKM. The study, taken as a whole, reports: For Type 1 diabetes patients, all four CD4+ subsets carried TCRB CDR3s that were moderately but significantly shorter.

The sequenced template was cDNA made from the entire isolated RNA. The table came from immunoSEQ multiplex PCR; TCRdb's copy has only in-frame clones and leaves some out. The sample includes around 310,000 clones, about 13% seen only once; the top ten take about 0.016%. The clonotype originates from a woman between 18 and 30 years old with type 1 diabetes. The sequenced sample consisted of naive CD4+ T cells from blood. The chain uses TRBV28 and TRBJ2-2; D is unclear. The CDR3 region is CASSFVNTGELFF. CDR3 DNA sequence: TGTGCCAGCAGTTTCGTTAACACCGGGGAGCTGTTTTTT.